This T cell receptor (beta chain) was identified during a study of technical replicates of blood from a handful of donors. This clone showed up just a few times. The V segment lost 3 bases and the J segment 7 bases; nucleotides outside the gene matches: 9. The germline CDR1 and CDR2 sequences are LNHNV and YYDKDF (reference sequence). The CDR3 has 16 residues. The repertoire was sequenced with immunoSEQ multiplex PCR; TCRdb's copy has only in-frame clones and lacks some. Among some 58,000 clones listed, approximately 94% were seen once. Sequencing was performed on T cells isolated from PBMCs. The TCR originated in a human donor in good health. This sequence joins TRBV15 and TRBJ1-1, with 12 positions matching TRBD1. CDR3 region: CATSSRGQGALGEAFF. The CDR3, as DNA: TGTGCCACCAGCAGTCGGGGACAGGGGGCTCTCGGTGAAGCTTTCTTT.